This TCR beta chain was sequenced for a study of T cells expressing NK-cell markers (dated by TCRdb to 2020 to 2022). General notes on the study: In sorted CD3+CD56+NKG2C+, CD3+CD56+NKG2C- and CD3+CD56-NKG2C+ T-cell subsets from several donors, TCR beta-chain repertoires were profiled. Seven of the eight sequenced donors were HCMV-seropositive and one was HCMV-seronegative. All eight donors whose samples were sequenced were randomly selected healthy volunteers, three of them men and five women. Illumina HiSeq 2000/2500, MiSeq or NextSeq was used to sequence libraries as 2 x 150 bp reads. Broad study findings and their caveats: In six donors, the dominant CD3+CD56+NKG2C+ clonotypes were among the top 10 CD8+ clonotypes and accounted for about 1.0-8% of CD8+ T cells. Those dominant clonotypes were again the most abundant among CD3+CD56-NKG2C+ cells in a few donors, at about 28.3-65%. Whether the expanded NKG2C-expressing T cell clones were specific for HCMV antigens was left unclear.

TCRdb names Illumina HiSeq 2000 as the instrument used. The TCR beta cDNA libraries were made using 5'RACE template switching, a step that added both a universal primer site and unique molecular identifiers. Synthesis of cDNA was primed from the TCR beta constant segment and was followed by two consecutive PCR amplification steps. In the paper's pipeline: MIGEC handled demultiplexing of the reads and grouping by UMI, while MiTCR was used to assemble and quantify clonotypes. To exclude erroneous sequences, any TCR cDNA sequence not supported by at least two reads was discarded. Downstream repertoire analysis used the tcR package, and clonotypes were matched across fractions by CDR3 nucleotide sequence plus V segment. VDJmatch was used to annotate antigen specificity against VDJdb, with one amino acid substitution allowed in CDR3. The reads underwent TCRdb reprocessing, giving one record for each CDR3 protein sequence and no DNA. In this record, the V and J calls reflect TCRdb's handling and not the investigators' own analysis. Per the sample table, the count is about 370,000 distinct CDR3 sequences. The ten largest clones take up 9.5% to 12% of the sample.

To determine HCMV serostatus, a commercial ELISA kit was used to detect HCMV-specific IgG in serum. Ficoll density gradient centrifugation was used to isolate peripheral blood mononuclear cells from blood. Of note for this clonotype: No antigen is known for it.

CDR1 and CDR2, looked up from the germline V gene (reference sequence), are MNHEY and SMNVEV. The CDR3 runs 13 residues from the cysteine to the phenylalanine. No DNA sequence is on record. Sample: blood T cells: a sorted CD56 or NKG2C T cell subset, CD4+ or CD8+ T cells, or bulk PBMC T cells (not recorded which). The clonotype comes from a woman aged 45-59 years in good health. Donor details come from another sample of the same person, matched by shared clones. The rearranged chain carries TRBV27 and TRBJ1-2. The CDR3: CASTGPRDYGYTF.